This T cell receptor beta chain was observed in a study of cytomegalovirus exposure and HLA in healthy donors. Study-level points and caveats: One cluster of highly shared sequence variants probably arose as a sequencing artifact. The study had only CMV serostatus as immune exposure information.

The CDR3 length is 14 residues. V was clipped by 4 bases and J by 3 bases; unmatched bases: 2. Germline V lookup: CDR1 SGHNT, CDR2 YYREEE (reference sequence). 60 Vbeta and 13 Jbeta primers were used in PCR. This table comes from immunoSEQ multiplex PCR, and its TCRdb copy is limited to in-frame clones, with some not included. The data show 150,000 or so clones, under 80% seen once. On this clone itself: Its antigen is currently unknown.

The genes are TRBV5-4 and TRBJ1-3; 9 nucleotides line up with TRBD1. Material: PBMCs. The TCR comes from a young man in good health and CMV-seropositive. The CDR3 nucleotides are TGTGCCAGCAGCGGGACAGGGTTTGGAAACACCATATATTTT. This codes for CASSGTGFGNTIYF.